The 7 T cell receptor beta chains reported below all come from one sample, sequenced in a study of shared clonotypes between healthy human individuals. Measured with immunoSEQ multiplex PCR; TCRdb has only the in-frame clones, and not every one. In the table there are 2 million to 3 million clones, 90% to 95% of which are singletons. Sequenced: naive CD4+ T cells from PBMCs. The subset is: CD45RA+ positively selected. Receptor source: a man between 18 and 29 years old in good health. Some clones in this sample may be carry-over from other donors' samples.

The chain carries TRBV2 and TRBJ2-4; 8 positions match TRBD1. CDR1 is SNHLY, CDR2 FYNNEI, per germline. This CDR3 contains 16 residues. Losses at the gene ends were 6 bases for V and 1 base for J; bases not matched to a gene: 8. This CDR3 is CASSEQGGFAKNIQYF. The CDR3 nucleotides are TGTGCCAGCAGCGAACAGGGGGGTTTTGCCAAAAACATTCAGTACTTC.

On this clone itself: A much larger clone differs from this one at a single base, so this may be a read error. V usage is TRBV2 and J usage is TRBJ2-7; D remains ambiguous. The V gene lost 5 bases and the J gene lost 0 bases, with 5 bases spanning the gap. The germline V gene has CDR1 SNHLY and CDR2 FYNNEI. The CDR3 totals 12 residues. CDR3 protein: CASSYTSYEQYF. In nucleotides, the CDR3 is TGTGCCAGCAGTTACACCTCCTACGAGCAGTACTTC.

V usage is TRBV5-1 and J usage is TRBJ2-7; no reliable D call. Germline loops: CDR1 SGHRS, CDR2 YFSETQ. The CDR3 is made up of 13 amino acids. V lost 4 bases to trimming and J lost 2 bases, with 10 bases between them. The CDR3 sequence is CASSPGETYEQYF. The CDR3 region has the DNA TGCGCCAGCAGCCCAGGAGAAACCTACGAGCAGTACTTC. The whole variable domain, filled in from reference TRBV5-1 and TRBJ2-7, reads KAGVTQTPRYLIKTRGQQVTLSCSPISGHRSVSWYQQTPGQGLQFLFEYFSETQRNKGNFPGRFSGRQFSNSRSEMNVSTLELGDSALYLCASSPGETYEQYFGPGTRLTVT.

Only one count was recorded for this clone. The chain joins TRBV4-1 to TRBJ1-5, with a possible D match to TRBD1 (6 bases). CDR3 size: 16 residues. V dropped 6 bases and J dropped 1 base, with 16 bases sitting between them. Germline CDR1 reads MGHRA; CDR2 reads YSYEKL. The CDR3: CASRLEGGPSNQPQHF. The CDR3 DNA sequence: TGCGCCAGCAGGCTAGAGGGGGGGCCGAGCAATCAGCCCCAGCATTTT.

This clone was counted between two and nine times. V usage is TRBV28 and J usage is TRBJ1-1; D not certain. This CDR3 comprises 14 residues. Deletions cut 7 bases from V and 5 bases from J, with 17 bases between. Germline V lookup: CDR1 MDHEN, CDR2 SYDVKM. The CDR3, as DNA: TGTGCCAGCATCCTCCAGAGGGTAGGGACTGAAGCTTTCTTT. It codes for CASILQRVGTEAFF.

The chain carries TRBV18 and TRBJ2-2; D possibly corresponds to TRBD2 (5 bases). This CDR3 spans 15 amino acids. V lost 3 bases, J lost 5 bases, and 13 bases lay in between. In germline, CDR1 is KGHSH, CDR2 LQKENI. The CDR3 DNA reads TGTGCCAGCTCACCGGAAATGAGGGTGACCGGGGAGCTGTTTTTT. Translation: CASSPEMRVTGELFF.

The chain employs TRBV6-1 and TRBJ2-1; tentative D call: TRBD1 (5 bases). The CDR3 extends over 19 amino acids. Germline V lookup: CDR1 MNHNS, CDR2 SASEGT. The ends were cut back, 3 bases at V and 1 base at J, with 22 bases in the middle. CDR3 nucleotide sequence: TGTGCCAGCAGTGAGGGGCGTCTCCCCCGGGCCCTATCCTACAATGAGCAGTTCTTC. It codes for CASSEGRLPRALSYNEQFF.